This passage covers 8 T cell receptor beta chains from one sample sequenced in a study of cytomegalovirus exposure and HLA in healthy donors. 13 Jbeta primers and 60 Vbeta primers were used for the PCR. Using immunoSEQ multiplex PCR, the repertoire was profiled, and TCRdb retains in-frame clones only, with some absent. This sample lists around 150,000 clones; its ten largest clones have about 1.2%. The sample consisted of PBMCs. These receptors were obtained from a woman aged 55-69 years in good health and CMV-seronegative.

The chain uses TRBV29-1 and TRBJ1-3; possible D gene TRBD1, 6 bases. The CDR3 is made up of 17 amino acids. Trimming pared 0 bases from V and 4 bases from J, leaving 19 bases between. Germline lookup yields CDR1 SQVTM and CDR2 ANQGSEA. The CDR3 here is CSVEDGGKGQTGNTIYF. CDR3 DNA sequence: TGCAGCGTTGAAGACGGGGGGAAAGGACAGACGGGAAACACCATATATTTT.

This sequence joins TRBV7-9 and TRBJ1-3, with 8 bases identical to TRBD1. V was clipped by 5 bases and J by 2 bases; unmatched bases: 5. CDR1 SEHNR and CDR2 FQNEAQ come from the germline V gene (reference sequence). The CDR3 is 15 residues long. The CDR3 DNA follows: TGTGCCAGCAGCCCCGAGACAGGGGCTGGAAACACCATATATTTT. Its translation is CASSPETGAGNTIYF.

The chain recombines TRBV4-1 with TRBJ2-3; 11 bases fit TRBD2. This CDR3 is 17 amino acids long. Germline-derived CDR1 and CDR2 are MGHRA and YSYEKL. The V and J ends lost 2 bases and 2 bases, in that order; junction bases with no gene match: 6. CDR3 protein: CASSQPTSGGFTDTQYF. DNA for the CDR3: TGCGCCAGCAGCCAACCAACTAGCGGGGGTTTCACAGATACGCAGTATTTT.

The chain uses TRBV5-1 and TRBJ2-7, with D tentatively TRBD2 (5 bases). Germline CDR1 is SGHRS and CDR2 is YFSETQ. V was cut by 0 bases and J by 3 bases, with 7 bases left in between. The CDR3 runs 13 residues. The CDR3 is CASSLGRDYEQYF. CDR3 DNA: TGCGCCAGCAGCTTGGGACGGGACTACGAGCAGTACTTC.

V is TRBV13 and J is TRBJ2-4, with TRBD2 identical over 15 bases. Germline loops: CDR1 PRHDT, CDR2 FYEKMQ (reference sequence). The CDR3 totals 19 residues. The trim removed 5 bases at V and 2 bases at J, leaving 10 bases unmatched. CDR3 nucleotides: TGTGCCAGCAGCCTCCGGACTAGCGGGAGGGGTAAAACCAAAAACATTCAGTACTTC. Its translation: CASSLRTSGRGKTKNIQYF.

The V and J genes are TRBV5-1 and TRBJ2-3, with 11 bases identical to TRBD2. The CDR3 covers 14 residues. Germline lookup yields CDR1 SGHRS and CDR2 YFSETQ. Losses at the gene ends were 6 bases for V and 5 bases for J; bases not matched to a gene: 5. The CDR3 protein is CASNRLAGGDTQYF. The CDR3 nucleotides read TGCGCCAGCAATAGGCTAGCGGGGGGAGATACGCAGTATTTT.

This chain uses TRBV7-3 with TRBJ1-5, with a possible D match to TRBD1 (6 bases). The V end lost 1 base, the J end lost 6 bases, and 13 bases lay between the germline ends. The CDR3 is 15 residues long. CDR1 is SGHTA, CDR2 FQGTGA, per germline. The CDR3 sequence is CASSLRAGEGQPQHF. The CDR3 nucleotides are TGTGCCAGCAGCTTAAGGGCAGGGGAAGGTCAGCCCCAGCATTTT. Full variable domain (outside the CDR3, taken from reference TRBV7-3 and TRBJ1-5): GAGVSQTPSNKVTEKGKYVELRCDPISGHTALYWYRQSLGQGPEFLIYFQGTGAADDSGLPNDRFFAVRPEGSVSTLKIQRTERGDSAVYLCASSLRAGEGQPQHFGDGTRLSIL.

The V and J genes are TRBV6-5 and TRBJ2-1; D possibly corresponds to TRBD2 (6 bases). V was clipped by 2 bases and J by 10 bases, with 18 bases between them. The V gene's germline CDR1 is MNHEY and CDR2 SVGAGI. The CDR3 is 15 amino acids. This chain's CDR3 is CASSYGSGGVGEQFF. CDR3 coding DNA: TGTGCCAGCAGTTACGGTTCCGGGGGAGTGGGGGAGCAGTTCTTC.